Listed below are T cell receptor beta chains from one sample, sequenced in a study of vaccination and CD4 T cells after COVID-19. Their antigens remain unidentified. MiXCR, run by TCRdb on the PCR reads, gives a single entry per CDR3 protein. The sample consists of about 4,600 distinct CDR3 sequences, approximately 58% of them appearing once. Sequencing was carried out using CD4+ T cells from blood, cultured in vitro. These TCRs come from a human donor in good health. Each CDR3 is given with its conserved first and last residue. The order of the fields is J gene, V gene, CDR3 protein.

>TRBJ2-5|TRBV2
CASTLFAGREETQYF
>TRBJ2-2|TRBV6-2/TRBV6-3
CASRPLGDTGELFF
>TRBJ1-4|TRBV20-1
CSALGGRQLNEKLFF
>TRBJ1-6|TRBV30
CAWGRSSYNSPLHF
>TRBJ1-5|TRBV4-1
CASSQGGQTHQPQHF
>TRBJ2-5|TRBV27
CASSLGPPAAMGKTQYF
>TRBJ2-7|TRBV11-2
CASSLRGRDFTYEQYF
>TRBJ2-7|TRBV7-6
CASSRDYKTYEQYF
>TRBJ2-5|TRBV28
CASRPGGLKETQYF
>TRBJ1-5|TRBV6-2/TRBV6-3
CASSFTRDATLNQPQHF
>TRBJ2-2|TRBV10-2
CASRSGQTNTGELFF
>TRBJ2-3|TRBV7-8
CASTPLGLAGVRADTQYF
>TRBJ2-3|TRBV10-3
CASQQGSSTDTQYF
>TRBJ2-7|TRBV27
CASSWTSGGYEQYF
>TRBJ2-3|TRBV19
CASVGPGTDTQYF
>TRBJ1-2|TRBV5-6
CASSKDRDSGYTF
>TRBJ2-1|TRBV6-5
CASSYSLGGGPGYNEQFF
>TRBJ1-1|TRBV6-1
CASRGQAYTEAFF
>TRBJ2-1|TRBV6-5
CASSYSALETTLNEQFF
>TRBJ1-2|TRBV6-1
CASRKTGILGYTF
>TRBJ1-6|TRBV12-5
CASGFTGNNSPLHF
>TRBJ2-3|TRBV29-1
CSVEVASSTDTQYF
>TRBJ2-1|TRBV7-8
CASSPYPLRRGMDNEQFF
>TRBJ1-4|TRBV7-8
CASSLGQGNEKLFF
>TRBJ2-2|TRBV24-1
CATSDSRASGNTGELFF
>TRBJ2-7|TRBV20-1
CSAMGQTPSYEQYF
>TRBJ1-5|TRBV20-1
CSARNGQGAGQPQHF
>TRBJ2-3|TRBV20-1
CSARDPSGATDTQYF